The rows below give T cell receptor beta chains drawn from one sample of a study of identical twins. TCRdb reprocessed the 5' RACE reads via MiXCR and lists one record per CDR3 protein. The table lists 450,000 or so distinct CDR3 sequences, approximately 15% of them singletons. These records were also assigned to another study, of yellow fever vaccine responses in identical twins.

The specimen was CD4+ T cells sorted from blood. The receptors derive from a woman aged 18-29 years in good health. The conserved cysteine and the conserved F or W are not part of the CDR3 here.

j_gene: TRBJ2-1; len: 16; v_gene: TRBV11-1; CDR3aa: ASSLPPKASGRGNEQF
j_gene: TRBJ2-5; len: 11; v_gene: TRBV5-1; CDR3aa: ASSGSEGETQY
j_gene: TRBJ2-2; len: 13; v_gene: TRBV7-2; CDR3aa: ASSLSRGLAGELF
j_gene: TRBJ1-5; len: 12; v_gene: TRBV20-1; CDR3aa: SARPPRDNQPQH
j_gene: TRBJ1-5; len: 13; v_gene: TRBV2; CDR3aa: ASSVGTVVGGPQH
j_gene: TRBJ1-1; len: 12; v_gene: TRBV6-1; CDR3aa: ASRSTGDSTEAF
j_gene: TRBJ2-6; len: 11; v_gene: TRBV20-1; CDR3aa: SATQARANVLT
j_gene: TRBJ1-6; len: 12; v_gene: TRBV6-1; CDR3aa: ASRRTGRKVPLH
j_gene: TRBJ1-2; len: 12; v_gene: TRBV20-1; CDR3aa: SASKDSLNYGYT
j_gene: TRBJ2-3; len: 15; v_gene: TRBV6-1; CDR3aa: ASSQMTSGRATNTQY